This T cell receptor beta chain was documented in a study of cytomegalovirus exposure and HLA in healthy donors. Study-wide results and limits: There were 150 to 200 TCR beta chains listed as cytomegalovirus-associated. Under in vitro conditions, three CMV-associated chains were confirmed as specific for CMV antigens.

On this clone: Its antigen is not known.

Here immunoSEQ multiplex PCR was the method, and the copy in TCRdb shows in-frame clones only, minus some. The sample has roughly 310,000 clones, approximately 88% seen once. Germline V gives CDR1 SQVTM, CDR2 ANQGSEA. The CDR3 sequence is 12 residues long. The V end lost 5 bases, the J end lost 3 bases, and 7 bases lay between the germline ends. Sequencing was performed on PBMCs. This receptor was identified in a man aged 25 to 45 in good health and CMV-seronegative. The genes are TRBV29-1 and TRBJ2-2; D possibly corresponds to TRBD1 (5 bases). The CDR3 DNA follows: TGCAGCGTTTTCAGGGACACCGGGGAGCTGTTTTTT. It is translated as CSVFRDTGELFF.